The T cell receptor (beta chain) under discussion was sequenced for a study of cytomegalovirus exposure and HLA in healthy donors. This PCR relied on a set of 60 Vbeta primers and 13 Jbeta primers. Libraries were prepared by immunoSEQ multiplex PCR; TCRdb keeps only in-frame clonotypes and omits some of them. The table for this sample gives about 170,000 clones. Germline V gene data show CDR1 as KGHSH and CDR2 as LQKENI. The CDR3 is 12 residues long. V was clipped by 6 bases and J by 0 bases, with 5 bases between them. The chain employs TRBV18 and TRBJ2-5, with no clear D. The sequenced sample consisted of PBMCs. This clonotype originated in a woman in her late teens or twenties in good health and CMV-seropositive. The CDR3 here is CASSPNQETQYF. The CDR3 DNA follows: TGTGCCAGCTCTCCCAACCAAGAGACCCAGTACTTC. Together with reference TRBV18 and TRBJ2-5, the CDR3 gives the full variable domain: NAGVMQNPRHLVRRRGQEARLRCSPMKGHSHVYWYRQLPEEGLKFMVYLQKENIIDESGMPKERFSAEFPKEGPSILRIQQVVRGDSAAYFCASSPNQETQYFGPGTRLLVL.